This entry concerns a single T cell receptor beta chain. TCRdb independently ran MiXCR on the RT-PCR reads; one entry per CDR3 protein. Found here are 650,000 to 800,000 distinct CDR3 sequences, 11% to 15% of them singletons; the top ten hold about 3.6%. The CDR3 runs 12 residues. Trimming stripped 7 bases from V and 9 bases from J, with 12 bases between. CDR1 and CDR2 (germline): SGHTA, FQGNSA. The source of this sequence is a female donor in good health, serving as a healthy control. The V gene is TRBV7-2, the J gene TRBJ2-2; weak D call: TRBD1 (5 bases). The specimen was memory CD4+ T cells from blood. The CDR3 DNA reads as TGTGCCAGCACCTCCCAGGGCAGGGAGCTGTTTTTT. Amino acids: CASTSQGRELFF.